Listed below are T cell receptor beta chains from one sample, sequenced in a study of human T cells and chemical hapten exposure. TCRdb re-called the RACE reads with MiXCR, one entry per CDR3 protein. The sample includes approximately 260,000 distinct CDR3 sequences, about 9% of them seen just once. This specimen consisted of whole blood, obtained in connection with sensitization to the hapten diphenylcyclopropenone (DPC). These receptors were taken from a woman in her forties with alopecia areata. Some clones in this sample may be carry-over from other donors' samples. Each CDR3 is given with its conserved first and last residue. Fields, in order: V gene, CDR3 length, J gene, clone size, D gene, CDR3 DNA, CDR3 protein. A D gene is named only where the DNA matches it firmly. Size is stated for part of the rows, as once, few or many counts, or as a class when the clone is expanded.

V gene: TRBV5-6
CDR3 length: 15
J gene: TRBJ1-5
clone size: few
D gene: NA
CDR3 DNA: TGTGCCAGCAGCCCTTCTTGGGGGTTTATGCAGCCCCAGCATTTT
CDR3 protein: CASSPSWGFMQPQHF

V gene: TRBV27
CDR3 length: 17
J gene: TRBJ1-6
clone size: many
D gene: TRBD1
CDR3 DNA: TGTGCCAGCAGTGGGGCAAAGAGGACAGGACATAATTCACCCCTCCACTTT
CDR3 protein: CASSGAKRTGHNSPLHF

V gene: TRBV7-3
CDR3 length: 15
J gene: TRBJ2-2
clone size: NA
D gene: TRBD2
CDR3 DNA: TGTGCCAGCAGCTTAGACGGGAGGGATGCCGGGGAGCTGTTTTTT
CDR3 protein: CASSLDGRDAGELFF

V gene: TRBV18
CDR3 length: 14
J gene: TRBJ2-4
clone size: NA
D gene: NA
CDR3 DNA: TGTGCCAGCTCACCTTCGATAGCCAAAAACATTCAGTACTTC
CDR3 protein: CASSPSIAKNIQYF

V gene: TRBV12-3/TRBV12-4
CDR3 length: 15
J gene: TRBJ2-2
clone size: NA
D gene: TRBD2
CDR3 DNA: TGTGCCAGCAGCACGACTAGCGGTAACACCGGGGAGCTGTTTTTT
CDR3 protein: CASSTTSGNTGELFF

V gene: TRBV7-9
CDR3 length: 16
J gene: TRBJ2-7
clone size: NA
D gene: NA
CDR3 DNA: TGTGCCAGCAGCTTCGTGGGTGCTGCGCTAGCCTACGAGCAGTACTTC
CDR3 protein: CASSFVGAALAYEQYF

V gene: TRBV6-2/TRBV6-3
CDR3 length: 14
J gene: TRBJ2-1
clone size: NA
D gene: TRBD2
CDR3 DNA: TGTGCCAGCAGGGGGACTAGGGGGTACAATGAGCAGTTCTTC
CDR3 protein: CASRGTRGYNEQFF

V gene: TRBV5-1
CDR3 length: 14
J gene: TRBJ2-5
clone size: few
D gene: NA
CDR3 DNA: TGCGCCAGCAGCTTGGATACCACCCAAGAGACCCAGTACTTC
CDR3 protein: CASSLDTTQETQYF

V gene: TRBV7-2
CDR3 length: 12
J gene: TRBJ2-5
clone size: few
D gene: NA
CDR3 DNA: TGTGCCAGCAGCCGCCCGCCCGAGACCCAGTACTTC
CDR3 protein: CASSRPPETQYF

V gene: TRBV6-6
CDR3 length: 17
J gene: TRBJ1-2
clone size: NA
D gene: NA
CDR3 DNA: TGTGCCAGCAGTTACTCGATGAGGCAGGAAACTAACTATGGCTACACCTTC
CDR3 protein: CASSYSMRQETNYGYTF

V gene: TRBV27
CDR3 length: 16
J gene: TRBJ1-1
clone size: NA
D gene: TRBD1
CDR3 DNA: TGTGCCAGCAGTGCCCGGACAGGGAAAATGAACACTGAAGCTTTCTTT
CDR3 protein: CASSARTGKMNTEAFF

V gene: TRBV7-8
CDR3 length: 19
J gene: TRBJ2-3
clone size: few
D gene: NA
CDR3 DNA: TGTGCCAGCAGCTCAATGGGGCAGACCTACCCACTTTTAGCAGATACGCAGTATTTT
CDR3 protein: CASSSMGQTYPLLADTQYF

V gene: TRBV7-2
CDR3 length: 15
J gene: TRBJ2-1
clone size: NA
D gene: NA
CDR3 DNA: TGTGCCAGCAGCTGGGCCGGGTCCTCCTACAATGAGCAGTTCTTC
CDR3 protein: CASSWAGSSYNEQFF

V gene: TRBV7-9
CDR3 length: 15
J gene: TRBJ1-1
clone size: many
D gene: TRBD1
CDR3 DNA: TGTGCCAGCAGCTTAGGACGGACAGGGGAGGATGAAGCTTTCTTT
CDR3 protein: CASSLGRTGEDEAFF

V gene: TRBV11-2
CDR3 length: 15
J gene: TRBJ2-7
clone size: many
D gene: NA
CDR3 DNA: TGTGCCAGCAGCTTAATACGGACAGTCTCCTACGAGCAGTACTTC
CDR3 protein: CASSLIRTVSYEQYF

V gene: TRBV7-2
CDR3 length: 15
J gene: TRBJ2-1
clone size: few
D gene: NA
CDR3 DNA: TGTGCCAGCAGCTTATGGGGCGGCTCCTACAATGAGCAGTTCTTC
CDR3 protein: CASSLWGGSYNEQFF

V gene: TRBV12-3/TRBV12-4
CDR3 length: 13
J gene: TRBJ2-7
clone size: NA
D gene: NA
CDR3 DNA: TGTGCCAGCAGCCCAGTGAGGGTGGGCGAGCAGTACTTC
CDR3 protein: CASSPVRVGEQYF

V gene: TRBV7-2
CDR3 length: 15
J gene: TRBJ2-7
clone size: few
D gene: TRBD2
CDR3 DNA: TGTGCCAGCAGCTTAGGTCGGTCTAGCGGGAAAGAGCAGTACTTC
CDR3 protein: CASSLGRSSGKEQYF

V gene: TRBV19
CDR3 length: 13
J gene: TRBJ1-2
clone size: NA
D gene: NA
CDR3 DNA: TGTGCCAGTAGGACCCCTACTAACTATGGCTACACCTTC
CDR3 protein: CASRTPTNYGYTF

V gene: TRBV18
CDR3 length: 16
J gene: TRBJ1-4
clone size: few
D gene: NA
CDR3 DNA: TGTGCCAGCTCTCTAAACCCCAGGGTATTGGGTGAAAAACTGTTTTTT
CDR3 protein: CASSLNPRVLGEKLFF

V gene: TRBV25-1
CDR3 length: 14
J gene: TRBJ2-1
clone size: NA
D gene: NA
CDR3 DNA: TGTGCCAGCAGTGATCACCAATACATGCCTGAGCAGTTCTTC
CDR3 protein: CASSDHQYMPEQFF

V gene: TRBV4-1
CDR3 length: 16
J gene: TRBJ2-1
clone size: NA
D gene: TRBD2
CDR3 DNA: TGCGCCAGCAGCCAAGAAACTAGCGGAATCTACAATGAGCAGTTCTTC
CDR3 protein: CASSQETSGIYNEQFF

V gene: TRBV27
CDR3 length: 13
J gene: TRBJ2-5
clone size: NA
D gene: NA
CDR3 DNA: TGTGCCAGCTCACCTGACGGAATCGGGACCCAGTACTTC
CDR3 protein: CASSPDGIGTQYF

V gene: TRBV6-6
CDR3 length: 18
J gene: TRBJ2-3
clone size: few
D gene: TRBD2
CDR3 DNA: TGTGCCAGCACCAGCGGGGGTAGCGGGAGGCCAGACACAGATACGCAGTATTTT
CDR3 protein: CASTSGGSGRPDTDTQYF

V gene: TRBV24-1
CDR3 length: 14
J gene: TRBJ1-1
clone size: many
D gene: TRBD1
CDR3 DNA: TGTGCCACCAGTGACAATACAGGGGACACTGAAGCTTTCTTT
CDR3 protein: CATSDNTGDTEAFF

V gene: TRBV7-2
CDR3 length: 18
J gene: TRBJ2-1
clone size: NA
D gene: NA
CDR3 DNA: TGTGCCAGCAGCTTAGGCAGGGGCGCCAGCTTATCCTACAATGAGCAGTTCTTC
CDR3 protein: CASSLGRGASLSYNEQFF

V gene: TRBV15
CDR3 length: 17
J gene: TRBJ2-5
clone size: many
D gene: TRBD1
CDR3 DNA: TGTGCCACCAGCAGAGATCTCCCCGGGACAGGGACAGAGACCCAGTACTTC
CDR3 protein: CATSRDLPGTGTETQYF

V gene: TRBV4-2
CDR3 length: 16
J gene: TRBJ2-1
clone size: few
D gene: TRBD2
CDR3 DNA: TGTGCCAGCAGCCAAGACGGGGCGGGAGAACTCAATGAGCAGTTCTTC
CDR3 protein: CASSQDGAGELNEQFF

V gene: TRBV5-1
CDR3 length: 16
J gene: TRBJ2-7
clone size: few
D gene: NA
CDR3 DNA: TGCGCCAGCAGCTTGACTGGTAGCAGGGGATCCTACGAGCAGTACTTC
CDR3 protein: CASSLTGSRGSYEQYF

V gene: TRBV27
CDR3 length: 13
J gene: TRBJ1-4
clone size: NA
D gene: NA
CDR3 DNA: TGTGCCAGCAGTTTGATGGGGCATGAAAAACTGTTTTTT
CDR3 protein: CASSLMGHEKLFF

V gene: TRBV7-8
CDR3 length: 15
J gene: TRBJ1-6
clone size: few
D gene: NA
CDR3 DNA: TGTGCCAGCAGCTTTGGTCAGGGTGGTATTTCACCCCTCCACTTT
CDR3 protein: CASSFGQGGISPLHF

V gene: TRBV2
CDR3 length: 15
J gene: TRBJ1-5
clone size: few
D gene: NA
CDR3 DNA: TGTGCCAGCAGTAGCGAAGGGGTAGGGAGTCAGCCCCAGCATTTT
CDR3 protein: CASSSEGVGSQPQHF

V gene: TRBV28
CDR3 length: 16
J gene: TRBJ2-1
clone size: few
D gene: NA
CDR3 DNA: TGTGCCAGCAGTTGGGGACCGGCGAGCTCCTACAATGAGCAGTTCTTC
CDR3 protein: CASSWGPASSYNEQFF

V gene: TRBV5-1
CDR3 length: 15
J gene: TRBJ2-1
clone size: NA
D gene: NA
CDR3 DNA: TGCGCCAGCAGCGGGGGGACGCCGGACTACAATGAGCAGTTCTTC
CDR3 protein: CASSGGTPDYNEQFF

V gene: TRBV7-9
CDR3 length: 16
J gene: TRBJ2-1
clone size: many
D gene: NA
CDR3 DNA: TGTGCCAGCAGCGTAGATACCGGGACCACCTACAATGAGCAGTTCTTC
CDR3 protein: CASSVDTGTTYNEQFF

V gene: TRBV4-1
CDR3 length: 14
J gene: TRBJ2-7
clone size: few
D gene: TRBD1
CDR3 DNA: TGCGCCAGCAGCCGCCTAGGGACAGCCTACGAGCAGTACTTC
CDR3 protein: CASSRLGTAYEQYF

V gene: TRBV7-6
CDR3 length: 12
J gene: TRBJ2-7
clone size: NA
D gene: TRBD2
CDR3 DNA: TGTGCCAGCACCGCGGGAGGAGACGAGCAGTACTTC
CDR3 protein: CASTAGGDEQYF

V gene: TRBV14
CDR3 length: 14
J gene: TRBJ2-6
clone size: few
D gene: NA
CDR3 DNA: TGTGCCAGCGGCAGGGGCCCTGGGGCCAACGTCCTGACTTTC
CDR3 protein: CASGRGPGANVLTF

V gene: TRBV10-3
CDR3 length: 13
J gene: TRBJ2-2
clone size: few
D gene: NA
CDR3 DNA: TGTGCCATCGTGGAGCGCCTCACCGGGGAGCTGTTTTTT
CDR3 protein: CAIVERLTGELFF

V gene: TRBV7-2
CDR3 length: 15
J gene: TRBJ1-2
clone size: NA
D gene: TRBD1
CDR3 DNA: TGTGCCAGCAGCTTACTAGGGGGCTCCAACTATGGCTACACCTTC
CDR3 protein: CASSLLGGSNYGYTF

V gene: TRBV7-2
CDR3 length: 13
J gene: TRBJ1-2
clone size: few
D gene: NA
CDR3 DNA: TGTGCCAGCAGCTTAGCGAATAACTATGGCTACACCTTC
CDR3 protein: CASSLANNYGYTF

V gene: TRBV5-1
CDR3 length: 13
J gene: TRBJ1-1
clone size: many
D gene: NA
CDR3 DNA: TGCGCCAGCAGCTTGATGGGGAACACTGAAGCTTTCTTT
CDR3 protein: CASSLMGNTEAFF

V gene: TRBV2
CDR3 length: 13
J gene: TRBJ1-1
clone size: NA
D gene: NA
CDR3 DNA: TGTGCCAGCTCGGGGAGGGGAACGGCTGAAGCTTTCTTT
CDR3 protein: CASSGRGTAEAFF

V gene: TRBV20-1
CDR3 length: 18
J gene: TRBJ1-2
clone size: NA
D gene: TRBD1
CDR3 DNA: TGCAGTGCTAGTCTAGTCATGGACAGGAAGAAAGTAGACTATGGCTACACCTTC
CDR3 protein: CSASLVMDRKKVDYGYTF

V gene: TRBV7-7
CDR3 length: 14
J gene: TRBJ2-3
clone size: NA
D gene: NA
CDR3 DNA: TGTGCTAGCAGCTTAGCCCTCACCTCGGATACGCAGTATTTT
CDR3 protein: CASSLALTSDTQYF

V gene: TRBV7-2
CDR3 length: 15
J gene: TRBJ2-1
clone size: many
D gene: TRBD2
CDR3 DNA: TGTGCCAGCAGCATCCTAGCGGGAGGGTACAATGAGCAGTTCTTC
CDR3 protein: CASSILAGGYNEQFF